Described below is a single TCR beta chain sequence and its context. Germline loops: CDR1 MDHEN, CDR2 SYDVKM. V gave up 8 bases and J gave up 3 bases; unmatched junction bases: 7. The CDR3 has 14 residues. Individuals aged about 18 to 89 years were recruited from approximately 22 US areas. Donors in Cohort 3 counted as recovered after two negative PCRs, clearance, or symptom resolution. The data were taken from a study of blood T cell repertoires in COVID-19. Here immunoSEQ multiplex PCR was the method, and the copy in TCRdb shows in-frame clones only, minus some. The table shows about 240,000 clones, with 75% to 90% occurring only once.

The rearrangement links TRBV28 to TRBJ2-3; TRBD2 agrees at 8 bases. Input material: PBMCs or T cells enriched from blood (not recorded which). The clonotype originates from a man between 35 and 55 years old who had recovered from COVID-19. Here the CDR3 DNA reads TGTGCCAGCCAAGCGGGAGATTGGACAGATACGCAGTATTTT. Translated, it gives CASQAGDWTDTQYF.